These 18 T cell receptor beta chains were sequenced from one sample in a study of cytomegalovirus exposure and HLA in healthy donors. PCR employed 60 Vbeta and 13 Jbeta primers. Profiling relied on immunoSEQ multiplex PCR, and the TCRdb table lists in-frame clones only, not all of them. The sample contains fewer than 200,000 clones, 60% to 80% of which appear only once. The specimen was PBMCs. The receptor source for this set is a male donor in good health and CMV-seronegative.

This chain links TRBV28 with TRBJ1-5; no clear D gene. V lost 4 bases, J lost 5 bases, and 12 bases lay in between. There are 14 residues in the CDR3. CDR1 and CDR2 from the germline V gene are MDHEN and SYDVKM. The CDR3 reads CASSSLYGDQPQHF. CDR3 DNA: TGTGCCAGCAGTTCCTTATATGGAGATCAGCCCCAGCATTTT.

The V gene is TRBV27, the J gene TRBJ2-5; TRBD1 matches at 8 bases. The CDR3 is 16 residues long. The V gene's germline CDR1 is MNHEY and CDR2 SMNVEV (reference sequence). Unmatched junction bases numbered 11, after V lost 4 bases and J lost 4 bases. CDR3 nucleotides: TGTGCCAGCAGTTATGAGGCTAGGACAGGGTCAGAGACCCAGTACTTC. Translation: CASSYEARTGSETQYF.

The chain carries TRBV18 and TRBJ2-7; TRBD1 might be the D (6 bases). In germline, CDR1 is KGHSH, CDR2 LQKENI. This CDR3 has 12 residues. The ends were cut back, 2 bases at V and 4 bases at J, with 6 bases in the middle. Here the CDR3 DNA reads TGTGCCAGCTCACCAGGGACATACGAGCAGTACTTC. Its translation is CASSPGTYEQYF.

The chain has TRBV4-1 and TRBJ2-1; 8 bases map to TRBD2. The CDR3 has 15 residues. Germline V gene sequence: CDR1 MGHRA, CDR2 YSYEKL. V gave up 1 base and J gave up 9 bases; unmatched junction bases: 8. The CDR3 DNA follows: TGCGCCAGCAGCCAAGCCCGCGGGGGGTATCCTGAGCAGTTCTTC. This encodes CASSQARGGYPEQFF.

The gene calls are TRBV27 and TRBJ2-5; TRBD1 matches 11 bases. V lost 3 bases to trimming and J lost 5 bases; unmatched junction nucleotides: 8. CDR1 MNHEY and CDR2 SMNVEV come from the germline V gene (reference sequence). The CDR3 loop spans 16 amino acids. CDR3 sequence reads: CASSFWGQGVRETQYF. The CDR3 DNA reads as TGTGCCAGCAGTTTCTGGGGACAGGGGGTGAGGGAGACCCAGTACTTC.

A few counts support this clone. This sequence joins TRBV7-9 and TRBJ2-1; TRBD2 agrees at 11 bases. CDR3 length: 15 residues. The V segment lost 6 bases and the J segment 7 bases; nucleotides outside the gene matches: 8. Germline V gene sequence: CDR1 SEHNR, CDR2 FQNEAQ (reference sequence). In nucleotides, the CDR3 is TGTGCCAGCAGTTTGACTAGCGGGATGGGGAATGAGCAGTTCTTC. Translation gives CASSLTSGMGNEQFF.

A note on this clone: Other DNA sequences in this sample translate to the same CDR3. Here the CDR3 reads CASSQDRQVGNTIYF. The CDR3 DNA sequence: TGCGCCAGCAGCCAAGATCGACAGGTTGGAAACACCATATATTTT. The chain joins TRBV4-3 to TRBJ1-3; maybe TRBD1 (6 bases). CDR3 length: 15 residues. V was clipped by 0 bases and J by 3 bases, with 9 bases between them. Germline assignment: CDR1 LGHNA and CDR2 YSLEER.

The CDR3 sequence: CASSFPRRPETQYF. In nucleotides, the CDR3 is TGTGCCAGCAGCTTCCCTAGACGCCCAGAGACCCAGTACTTC. V and J are TRBV5-4 and TRBJ2-5; D is uncertain. V lost 2 bases and J 4 bases, leaving 12 bases between the germline ends. The germline gives CDR1 SGHNT, CDR2 YYREEE (reference sequence). The CDR3 totals 14 residues.

The chain recombines TRBV7-3 with TRBJ2-1; 7 nucleotides line up with TRBD1. The junction had 6 bases not matched to a gene; V was cut back by 5 bases and J by 5 bases. Germline V gene data show CDR1 as SGHTA and CDR2 as FQGTGA. The CDR3 consists of 14 residues. CDR3 residues: CASSRQGGNNEQFF. In DNA form, the CDR3 reads TGTGCCAGCAGCAGACAGGGTGGAAACAATGAGCAGTTCTTC.

This rearrangement joins TRBV28 to TRBJ2-2; D ambiguous. This CDR3 spans 13 amino acids. CDR1 MDHEN and CDR2 SYDVKM come from the germline V gene. V dropped 8 bases and J dropped 0 bases, with 7 bases sitting between them. This CDR3 reads CASARANTGELFF. As DNA, the CDR3 is TGTGCCAGCGCCCGAGCGAACACCGGGGAGCTGTTTTTT.

The chain uses TRBV28 and TRBJ1-5; no reliable D call. CDR3 size: 12 residues. V was pared by 8 bases and J by 4 bases, with 9 bases between. CDR1 MDHEN and CDR2 SYDVKM come from the germline V gene. CDR3 residues: CASGQSNQPQHF. CDR3 sequence (DNA): TGTGCCAGCGGCCAGTCGAATCAGCCCCAGCATTTT.

This sequence joins TRBV6-6 and TRBJ1-2, with 9 bases matching TRBD1. The CDR3 is 13 amino acids. The junction had 8 bases not matched to a gene; V was cut back by 5 bases and J by 10 bases. CDR1 is MNHNY, CDR2 SVGAGI, per germline (reference sequence). The DNA for the CDR3 is TGTGCCAGCAGTCCTAATGGACAGGGGAACTACACCTTC. It yields the protein CASSPNGQGNYTF.

This clone was found a few times. V is TRBV7-9 and J is TRBJ1-5; D ambiguous. Germline CDR1 SEHNR, CDR2 FQNEAQ (reference sequence). This CDR3 has 15 residues. The V and J ends lost 5 bases and 0 bases respectively, with 11 bases between them. The CDR3 loop is CASSLGEYSNQPQHF. DNA of the CDR3: TGTGCCAGCAGCCTAGGAGAGTATAGCAATCAGCCCCAGCATTTT.

This clone was detected only a few times. The chain uses TRBV28 and TRBJ2-7; D is perhaps TRBD2 (6 bases). Germline assignment: CDR1 MDHEN and CDR2 SYDVKM. With 6 bases removed from V and 7 bases from J, the gap between germline ends came to 25 bases. The CDR3 is 16 residues long. CDR3 sequence: CASSPLVFGSAGEQYF. For the CDR3, the DNA is TGTGCCAGCAGCCCCCTGGTTTTTGGCTCTGCGGGGGAGCAGTACTTC.

This chain connects TRBV2 to TRBJ1-6; D is unclear. CDR1 SNHLY and CDR2 FYNNEI come from the germline V gene. Trimming stripped 7 bases from V and 7 bases from J, with 17 bases between. The CDR3 runs 15 residues. The chain's CDR3 is CASIRREGENSPLHF. CDR3 DNA: TGTGCCAGCATCCGGCGAGAGGGAGAAAATTCACCCCTCCACTTT.

This chain connects TRBV27 to TRBJ2-7; 9 nucleotides align to TRBD1. Losses at the gene ends were 5 bases for V and 9 bases for J; bases not matched to a gene: 14. Germline CDR1 MNHEY, CDR2 SMNVEV (reference sequence). The CDR3 is 15 amino acids. CDR3: CASSTVGQGTRGQYF. CDR3 sequence (DNA): TGTGCCAGCAGTACCGTGGGACAGGGAACGCGGGGGCAGTACTTC.

The V call is TRBV7-2, the J call TRBJ1-6; TRBD1 might be the D (6 bases). CDR1 and CDR2 (germline): SGHTA, FQGNSA. Trimming took off 3 bases at V and 12 bases at J, with 9 bases between the two ends. This CDR3 contains 12 residues. CDR3 in amino acids: CASSFNREPLHF. In nucleotides, the CDR3 is TGTGCCAGCAGCTTTAACAGGGAACCCCTCCACTTT.

This clone was recorded only once. The rearrangement links TRBV30 to TRBJ2-7, with D maybe TRBD1 (6 bases). Looked up from germline, CDR1 is GTSNPN and CDR2 is SVGIG (reference sequence). The CDR3 sequence is 14 residues long. V gave up 3 bases and J gave up 3 bases, with 15 bases separating them. CDR3 DNA: TGTGCCTGGAGAGGGCCAGGGGCCGTCTACGAGCAGTACTTC. Its protein is CAWRGPGAVYEQYF. The entire variable domain, with the rest obtained from reference TRBV30 and TRBJ2-7, is as follows: SQTIHQWPATLVQPVGSPLSLECTVEGTSNPNLYWYRQAAGRGLQLLFYSVGIGQISSEVPQNLSASRPQDRQFILSSKKLLLSDSGFYLCAWRGPGAVYEQYFGPGTRLTVT.